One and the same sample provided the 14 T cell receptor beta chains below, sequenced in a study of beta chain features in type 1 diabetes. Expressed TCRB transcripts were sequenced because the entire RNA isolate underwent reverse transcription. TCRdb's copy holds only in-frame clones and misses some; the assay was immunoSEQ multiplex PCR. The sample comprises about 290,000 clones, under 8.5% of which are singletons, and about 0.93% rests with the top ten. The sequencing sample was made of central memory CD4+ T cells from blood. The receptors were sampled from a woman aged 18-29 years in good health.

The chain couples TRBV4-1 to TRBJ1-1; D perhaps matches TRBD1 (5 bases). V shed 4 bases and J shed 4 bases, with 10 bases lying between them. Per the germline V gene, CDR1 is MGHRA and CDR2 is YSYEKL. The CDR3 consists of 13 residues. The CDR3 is CASSPRGGTEAFF. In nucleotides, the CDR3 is TGCGCCAGCAGCCCGCGCGGGGGCACTGAAGCTTTCTTT.

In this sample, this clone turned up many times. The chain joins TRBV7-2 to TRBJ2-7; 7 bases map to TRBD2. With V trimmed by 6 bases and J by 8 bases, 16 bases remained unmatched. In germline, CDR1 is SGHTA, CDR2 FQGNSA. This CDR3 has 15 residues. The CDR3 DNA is TGTGCCAGCAGTTCCCCTTCTAGCGGAAAGGGGAAGCAGTACTTC. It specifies CASSSPSSGKGKQYF.

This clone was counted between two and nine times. The CDR3 DNA reads TGTGCCAGCAGCGCTAGCGGGAACACCGGGGAGCTGTTTTTT. Its protein product is CASSASGNTGELFF. The chain carries TRBV7-3 and TRBJ2-2; 7 bases fit TRBD2. Germline CDR1 is SGHTA and CDR2 is FQGTGA. This CDR3 region has 14 residues. V lost 5 bases, J lost 1 base, and 1 base stayed unmatched.

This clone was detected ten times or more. The CDR3 reads CSVIGQFLEGYTF. In nucleotides, the CDR3 is TGCAGCGTCATAGGACAGTTCCTAGAGGGCTACACCTTC. The J gene is TRBJ1-2, the V gene TRBV29-1; TRBD1 might be the D (6 bases). Trimming took 6 bases from V and 8 from J, leaving 19 bases between them. CDR1 is SQVTM and CDR2 is ANQGSEA in the germline V gene. The CDR3 sequence is 13 residues long.

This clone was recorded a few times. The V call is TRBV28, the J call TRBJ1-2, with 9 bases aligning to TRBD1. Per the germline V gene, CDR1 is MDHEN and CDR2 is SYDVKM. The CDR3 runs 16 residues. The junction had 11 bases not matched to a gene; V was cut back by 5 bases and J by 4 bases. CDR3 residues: CASSTAGGQGPYGYTF. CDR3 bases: TGTGCCAGCAGTACCGCCGGTGGACAGGGGCCCTATGGCTACACCTTC.

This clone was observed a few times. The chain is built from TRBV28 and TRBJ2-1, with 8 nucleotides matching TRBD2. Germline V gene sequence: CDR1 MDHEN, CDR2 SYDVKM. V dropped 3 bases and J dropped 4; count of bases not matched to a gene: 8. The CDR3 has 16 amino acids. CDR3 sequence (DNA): TGTGCCAGCAGTTTGCCCTACACTAGCGGTTACAATGAGCAGTTCTTC. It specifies CASSLPYTSGYNEQFF. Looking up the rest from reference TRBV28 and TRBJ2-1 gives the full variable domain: DVKVTQSSRYLVKRTGEKVFLECVQDMDHENMFWYRQDPGLGLRLIYFSYDVKMKEKGDIPEGYSVSREKKERFSLILESASTNQTSMYLCASSLPYTSGYNEQFFGPGTRLTVL.

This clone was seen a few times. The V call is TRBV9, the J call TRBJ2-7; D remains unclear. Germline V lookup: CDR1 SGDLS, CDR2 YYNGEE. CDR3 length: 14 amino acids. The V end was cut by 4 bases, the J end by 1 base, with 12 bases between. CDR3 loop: CASSRALGSYEQYF. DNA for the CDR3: TGTGCCAGCAGCCGAGCCTTAGGTTCCTACGAGCAGTACTTC.

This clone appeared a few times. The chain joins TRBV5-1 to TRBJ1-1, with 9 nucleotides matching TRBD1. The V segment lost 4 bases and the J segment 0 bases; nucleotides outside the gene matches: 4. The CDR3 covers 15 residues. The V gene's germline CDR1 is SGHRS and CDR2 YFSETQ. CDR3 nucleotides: TGCGCCAGCAGCGGGGGACAGGGCTTGAACACTGAAGCTTTCTTT. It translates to CASSGGQGLNTEAFF.

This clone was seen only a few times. The CDR3 spells CASRPAVNTEAFF. In DNA, the CDR3 is TGTGCCAGCCGGCCGGCGGTGAACACTGAAGCTTTCTTT. The chain combines TRBV18 with TRBJ1-1; D remains ambiguous. Germline CDR1 KGHSH, CDR2 LQKENI. This CDR3 is built from 13 residues. V lost 8 bases to trimming and J lost 0 bases, with 10 bases between them.

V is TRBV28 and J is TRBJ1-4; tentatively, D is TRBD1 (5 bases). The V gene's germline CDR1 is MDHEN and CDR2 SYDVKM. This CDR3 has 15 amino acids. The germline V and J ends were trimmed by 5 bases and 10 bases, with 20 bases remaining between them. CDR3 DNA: TGTGCCAGCAGTGGCCCGAGGGGCGCGGAGGGAAAACTGTTTTTT. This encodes CASSGPRGAEGKLFF.

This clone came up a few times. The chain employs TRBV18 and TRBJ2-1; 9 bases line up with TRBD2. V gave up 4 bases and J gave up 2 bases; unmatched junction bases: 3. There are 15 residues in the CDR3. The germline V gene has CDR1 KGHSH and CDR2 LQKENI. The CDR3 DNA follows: TGTGCCAGCTCACTCGCTAGCGGGGCCTACAATGAGCAGTTCTTC. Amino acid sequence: CASSLASGAYNEQFF.

Here the CDR3 DNA reads TGTGCCAGCAGCCCTGGGGGTAGCGGGACCCGACAGCAGTACTTC. Amino acids: CASSPGGSGTRQQYF. The gene calls are TRBV9 and TRBJ2-7, with 8 bases aligning to TRBD2. V trimming: 4 bases; J trimming: 8 bases; junction bases outside the gene matches: 14. The CDR3 spans 15 residues. CDR1 and CDR2 from the germline V gene are SGDLS and YYNGEE.

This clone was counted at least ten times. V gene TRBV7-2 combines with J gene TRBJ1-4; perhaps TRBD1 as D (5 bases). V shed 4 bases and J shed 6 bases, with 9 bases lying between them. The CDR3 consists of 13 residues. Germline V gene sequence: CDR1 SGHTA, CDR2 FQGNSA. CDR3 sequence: CASSSGTDEKLFF. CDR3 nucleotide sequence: TGTGCCAGCAGCTCCGGGACGGATGAAAAACTGTTTTTT.

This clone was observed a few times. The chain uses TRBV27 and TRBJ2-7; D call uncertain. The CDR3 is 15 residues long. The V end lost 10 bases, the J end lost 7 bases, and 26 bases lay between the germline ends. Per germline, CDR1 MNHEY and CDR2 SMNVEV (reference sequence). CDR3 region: CATCESSGGTGEQYF. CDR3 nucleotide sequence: TGTGCCACTTGTGAATCGTCAGGCGGTACTGGGGAGCAGTACTTC.